This TCR beta chain derives from a study of blood T cells in healthy people across ages. The study recruited healthy Caucasian donors from Russia who were aged roughly 6 to 95. Staff drew roughly 10 milliliters of peripheral blood from each donor. Together with a sample-barcoded 5' primer, a J-beta primer mix was included in a second PCR lasting roughly 6 to 12 cycles. From each sample, at least 2.5 million paired-end reads containing CDR3 were obtained. Via MiXCR, TCRdb re-called the 5' RACE reads, giving one row per CDR3 protein. The sample yields 1.5 million to 2 million distinct CDR3 sequences, roughly 50% seen once. Note on this clonotype: Compared with germline, one end of the junction differs, possibly owing to a read error.

The V gene's germline CDR1 is KGHDR and CDR2 SFDVKD. CDR3 length equals 19 residues. The origin of this receptor is a woman between 40 and 50 years old in good health. The chain carries TRBV24-1 and TRBJ2-2; D call uncertain. The source material was blood. The CDR3 spells CTTSDSTPTTIRNTGELFF. The CDR3 DNA is TGTACCACCAGTGATTCGACCCCTACTACGATTAGGAACACCGGGGAGCTGTTTTTT.